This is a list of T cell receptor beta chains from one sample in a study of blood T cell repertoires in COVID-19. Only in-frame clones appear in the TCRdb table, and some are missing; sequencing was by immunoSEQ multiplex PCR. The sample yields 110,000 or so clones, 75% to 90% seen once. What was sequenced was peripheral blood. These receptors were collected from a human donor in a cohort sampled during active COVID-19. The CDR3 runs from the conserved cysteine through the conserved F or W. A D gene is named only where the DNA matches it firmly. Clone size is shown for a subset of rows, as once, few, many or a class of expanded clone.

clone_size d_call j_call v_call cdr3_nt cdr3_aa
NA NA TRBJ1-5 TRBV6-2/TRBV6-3 TGTGCCAGCAGTTACGCGGACAAGGGGTTTACTGGCAATCAGCCCCAGCATTTT CASSYADKGFTGNQPQHF
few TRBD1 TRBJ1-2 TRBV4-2 TGTGCCAGCAGCCAAGACCCGGGACAGGACTATGGCTACACCTTC CASSQDPGQDYGYTF
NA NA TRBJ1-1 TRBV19 TGTGCCAGTACCCGACAAGCCTCGAACACTGAAGCTTTCTTT CASTRQASNTEAFF
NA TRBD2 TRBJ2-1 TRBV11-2 TGTGCCAGCAGCTTCGGGAGGGCCACTTACAATGAGCAGTTCTTC CASSFGRATYNEQFF
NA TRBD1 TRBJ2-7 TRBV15 TGTGCCACCAGCAGAGACAGGGGGCTTGGCGAGCAGTACTTC CATSRDRGLGEQYF
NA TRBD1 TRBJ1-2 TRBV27 TGTGCCAGCAAGAAGGGACAGGCGAACTATGGCTACACCTTC CASKKGQANYGYTF
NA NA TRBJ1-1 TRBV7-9 TGTGCCAGCCCCCTGGGGGGGGGCTCTGAAGCTTTCTTT CASPLGGGSEAFF
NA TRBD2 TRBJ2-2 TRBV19 TGTGCCAGTAGTGGTCGGACTAGCGGGATGTACACCGGGGAGCTGTTTTTT CASSGRTSGMYTGELFF
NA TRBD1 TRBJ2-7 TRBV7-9 TGTGCCAGCAGCTCGACCGGGACAGGGGGCAGGTACGAGCAGTACTTC CASSSTGTGGRYEQYF
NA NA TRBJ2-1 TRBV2 TGTGCCAGCAGTGAATACGGAAGGAGCTCCTACAATGAGCAGTTCTTC CASSEYGRSSYNEQFF
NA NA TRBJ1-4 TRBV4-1 TGCGCCAGCAGCCAAACGGGGAATGAAAAACTGTTTTTT CASSQTGNEKLFF
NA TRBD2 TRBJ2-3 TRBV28 TGTGCCAGCAGTGACCCAGCGGGAGGGCCTTATACGCAGTATTTT CASSDPAGGPYTQYF
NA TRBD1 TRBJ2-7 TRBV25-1 TGTGCCAGCAGCCTCGGGACAGGGGGCTACGAGCAGTACTTC CASSLGTGGYEQYF
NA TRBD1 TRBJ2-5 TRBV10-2 TGCGCCAGCAGCGCTCAGACAGGGTGGCAAGAGACCCAGTACTTC CASSAQTGWQETQYF
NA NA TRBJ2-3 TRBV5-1 TGCGCCAGCAGCTTGGGACAAAGAAACACAGATACGCAGTATTTT CASSLGQRNTDTQYF
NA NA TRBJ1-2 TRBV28 TGTGCCAGCAGCTTGGGGGGGGCTAACTATGGCTACACCTTC CASSLGGANYGYTF
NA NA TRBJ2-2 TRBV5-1 TGCGCCAGCAGCTTGACTAGTCCCGACACCGGGGAGCTGTTTTTT CASSLTSPDTGELFF
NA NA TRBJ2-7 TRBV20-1 TGCAGTGCAACCCCGAGTGGCGAGCAGTACTTC CSATPSGEQYF
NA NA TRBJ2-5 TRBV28 TGTGCCAGCAGAGGCCGGGACTCGGGTGGAGAGACCCAGTACTTC CASRGRDSGGETQYF
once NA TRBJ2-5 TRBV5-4 TGTGCCAGCAGCTTGGGGCGGGTCCAAGAGACCCAGTACTTC CASSLGRVQETQYF
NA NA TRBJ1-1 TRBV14 TGTGCCAGCAGCCAAGATATCGGGGGCACTGAAGCTTTCTTT CASSQDIGGTEAFF
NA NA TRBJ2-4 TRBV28 TGTGCCAGCACCTTCTCGCTCGGAACTACAAAAAACATTCAGTACTTC CASTFSLGTTKNIQYF
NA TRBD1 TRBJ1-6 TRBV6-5 TGTGCCAGCCATTGGGACAGGGGTAGGAATTCACCCCTCCACTTT CASHWDRGRNSPLHF
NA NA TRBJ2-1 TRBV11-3 TGTGCCAGCAGCCCCCAAGCCCGTAGCTCCTACAATGAGCAGTTCTTC CASSPQARSSYNEQFF
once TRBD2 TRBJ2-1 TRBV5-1 TGCGCCAGCAGTGGAAGTGGGGCGACTAGCGGATTTTACAATGAGCAGTTCTTC CASSGSGATSGFYNEQFF
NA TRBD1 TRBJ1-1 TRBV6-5 TGTGCCAGCAGTTACAGGGGGCGGACTGAAGCTTTCTTT CASSYRGRTEAFF
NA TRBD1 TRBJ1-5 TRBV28 TGTGCCAGCAGTTTCTCCCGGGACAGGAATCAGCCCCAGCATTTT CASSFSRDRNQPQHF
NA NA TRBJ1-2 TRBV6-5 TGTGCCAGCAGCCCCGGACGGGGATATGGCTACACCTTC CASSPGRGYGYTF
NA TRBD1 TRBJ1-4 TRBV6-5 TGTGCCAGCAGGCCCCAGGGGGCGCAGGGGAAACTGTTTTTT CASRPQGAQGKLFF
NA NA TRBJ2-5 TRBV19 TGTGCCAGCGGACAGCAACAAGAGACCCAGTACTTC CASGQQQETQYF
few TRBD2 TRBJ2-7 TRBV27 TGTGCCAGCAGTTTCCGCGGGGGGCAAGTTTCTCGGGAGCAGTACTTC CASSFRGGQVSREQYF
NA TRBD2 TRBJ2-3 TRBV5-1 TGCGCCAGCAGCTTTAGCGGGAGTGGCACAGATACGCAGTATTTT CASSFSGSGTDTQYF
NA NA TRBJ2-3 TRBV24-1 TGTGCCACCAGTGGGGGCCCCACAGATACGCAGTATTTT CATSGGPTDTQYF
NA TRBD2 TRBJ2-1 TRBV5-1 TGCGCCAGCAGCTTCGGGACTAGCGCTTATGAGCAGTTCTTC CASSFGTSAYEQFF
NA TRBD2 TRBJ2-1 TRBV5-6 TGTGCCAGCAGAAGGACTAGAGGGAGCTCCTACAATGAGCAGTTCTTC CASRRTRGSSYNEQFF
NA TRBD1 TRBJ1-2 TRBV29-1 TGCAGCGTTGAAAGGGGGCACGGCTACACCTTC CSVERGHGYTF
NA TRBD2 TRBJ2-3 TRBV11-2 TGTGCCAGCAGCTTAGTAGCGGGGCCTACAGATACGCAGTATTTT CASSLVAGPTDTQYF
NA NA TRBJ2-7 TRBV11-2 TGTGCCAGCAGCTTCTCAGGGCTTACCTACGAGCAGTACTTC CASSFSGLTYEQYF
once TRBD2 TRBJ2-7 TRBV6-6 TGTGCCAGCACCACTAGCGATTCCTACGAGCAGTACTTC CASTTSDSYEQYF
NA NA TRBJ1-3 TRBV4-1 TGCGCCAGCAGCCAACCCCCCGGGGGTGCTGGAAACACCATATATTTT CASSQPPGGAGNTIYF
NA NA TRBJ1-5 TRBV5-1 TGCGCCAGCAGCTCAAGTCTGGGAGGACAGCCCCAGCATTTT CASSSSLGGQPQHF
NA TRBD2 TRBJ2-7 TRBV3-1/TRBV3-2 TGTGCCAGCAGCGGATTAGCGGGAGGGCCGCGCGAGCAGTACTTC CASSGLAGGPREQYF